The clone carrying this T cell receptor beta chain has just a few counts. The antigen is undetermined. The data originate from a study of cytomegalovirus exposure and HLA in healthy donors. Across the whole study: Early released data comprised around 79 million unique TCRs from HLA-typed donors.

The length of the CDR3 is 15 residues. Unmatched junction bases numbered 8, after V lost 4 bases and J lost 5 bases. The germline V gene encodes CDR1 SGHRS and CDR2 YFSETQ. PCR employed 60 Vbeta and 13 Jbeta primers. In the authors' workflow: It was a later analysis that counted roughly 80 million unique TCR beta chains, of which roughly 10 million were shared. Only in-frame clones appear in the TCRdb table, and some are missing; sequencing was by immunoSEQ multiplex PCR. That table supplies the V and J calls and clone size; D and trimming were determined from the DNA. The sample has 180,000 or so clones, over 80% seen once. Study conclusions and caveats: High sensitivity and specificity were reportedly achieved when the classifier diagnosed cytomegalovirus status. In a later analysis, V- and J-gene trimming of beta chains associated with a DCLRE1C missense variant, replicated independently.

The source is a girl between 10 and 17 years old in good health and CMV-seropositive. The sequenced material came from PBMCs. The V call is TRBV5-1, the J call TRBJ2-2; 7 nucleotides line up with TRBD2. The CDR3: CASSLGLTRTGELFF. The CDR3 DNA reads as TGCGCCAGCAGCCTGGGACTAACCAGAACCGGGGAGCTGTTTTTT.